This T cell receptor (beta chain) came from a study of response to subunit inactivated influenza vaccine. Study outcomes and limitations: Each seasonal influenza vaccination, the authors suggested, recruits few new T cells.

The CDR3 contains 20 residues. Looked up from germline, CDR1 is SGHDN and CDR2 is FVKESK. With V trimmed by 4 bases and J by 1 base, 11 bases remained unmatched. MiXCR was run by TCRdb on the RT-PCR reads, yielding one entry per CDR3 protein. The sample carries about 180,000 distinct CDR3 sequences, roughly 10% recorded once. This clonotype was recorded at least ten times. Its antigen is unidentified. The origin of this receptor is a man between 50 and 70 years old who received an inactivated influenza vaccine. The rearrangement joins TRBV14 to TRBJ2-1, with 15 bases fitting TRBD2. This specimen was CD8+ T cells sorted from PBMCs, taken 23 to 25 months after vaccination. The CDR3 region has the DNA TGTGCCAGCAGCCCTGGTCTTGAGGGACTAGCGGGAGGATCCTACAATGAGCAGTTCTTC. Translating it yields CASSPGLEGLAGGSYNEQFF.